The clone carrying this T cell receptor (beta chain) was detected only once. CDR1 LGHNA and CDR2 YSLEER come from the germline V gene. The CDR3 consists of 14 residues. Deletions cut 6 bases from V and 0 bases from J, with 8 bases between. The record originates from a study of T cell responses to AZD1222 COVID-19 vaccine. Using immunoSEQ multiplex PCR, the repertoire was profiled, and TCRdb retains in-frame clones only, with some absent. The sample lists about 94,000 clones; approximately 81% were seen once. This sequence joins TRBV4-3 and TRBJ2-2, with TRBD1 as a possible D gene (5 bases). This TCR was sampled from an adult who received the AZD1222 COVID-19 vaccine. The material sequenced was peripheral blood, taken 28 days after the second AZD1222 dose. This CDR3 is CASRGDTNTGELFF. For the CDR3, the DNA is TGCGCCAGCAGAGGGGATACGAACACCGGGGAGCTGTTTTTT.